The source of this TCR beta chain is a study of T cell repertoires in cytomegalovirus infection. Across the whole study: Based on public TCR beta signatures, there were indications of CMV infection and of a matching HLA type.

Regarding this clonotype: Its cognate antigen is unknown.

Study-wide results and caveats: The ex vivo response was dominated by HLA-C-restricted CMV-specific TCR beta clonotypes.

Via MiXCR, TCRdb re-called the reads, giving one row per CDR3 protein. The table includes about 190,000 distinct CDR3 sequences, 8.5% to 10% detected once. The CDR3 loop spans 13 amino acids. Germline CDR1 is SQVTM and CDR2 is ANQGSEA. The ends were cut back, 6 bases at V and 0 bases at J, with 11 bases in the middle. Source material: PBMCs. The clonotype was recovered from a human donor in good health (CMV status not recorded). Some clones in this sample may be carry-over from other donors' samples. This chain uses TRBV29-1 with TRBJ1-1; D might be TRBD1 (5 bases). The CDR3 DNA sequence: TGCAGCGTAACAGGACCTTTGAACACTGAAGCTTTCTTT. It encodes CSVTGPLNTEAFF.